Below are 18 T cell receptor beta chains sequenced from a single sample in a study of beta chain features in type 1 diabetes (dated 2018 in TCRdb). Their antigens are not known. Library preparation employed the immunoSEQ multiplex PCR assay. All of the isolated RNA was reverse transcribed with the High Capacity cDNA Reverse Transcription Kit, so expressed TCRB transcripts were sequenced. Sourced from immuneACCESS, this table was stored by TCRdb with only in-frame sequences that have V and J called. A share of the clones is absent; for the studies checked, an unresolved V gene accounts for under half, and the remainder has no known explanation. This sample gives 300,000 to 450,000 clones in total; approximately 12% of them show up just once. Together, the top ten hold about 0.01% of the sample. The paper's findings and limits, for the study overall: In all four CD4+ subsets, TCRB CDR3 length was moderately but significantly shorter in type 1 diabetes patients.

The sequenced material came from naive CD4+ T cells from blood. Explained via the paper, the cell subset or site label denotes: true naive CD4+ T cells. The receptors derive from a woman aged 18 to 35 with type 1 diabetes.

This sequence joins TRBV7-9 and TRBJ1-5; D uncertain. CDR3 length equals 14 residues. In germline, CDR1 is SEHNR, CDR2 FQNEAQ (reference sequence). Trimming cost V 5 bases and J 0 bases, with 8 bases left between them. CDR3 amino acids: CASSISNSNQPQHF. DNA of the CDR3: TGTGCCAGCAGCATCAGTAATAGCAATCAGCCCCAGCATTTT.

This clone was seen a handful of times. The genes are TRBV9 and TRBJ2-7, with a weak D call TRBD2 (6 bases). Deletions cut 0 bases from V and 7 bases from J, with 17 bases between. Germline V gives CDR1 SGDLS, CDR2 YYNGEE. This CDR3 comprises 15 residues. The CDR3 sequence is CASSVEGLETGEQYF. The CDR3 nucleotides are TGTGCCAGCAGCGTAGAGGGACTCGAGACTGGGGAGCAGTACTTC.

This CDR3 reads CASSHSTGSYEQYF. In nucleotides, the CDR3 is TGTGCCAGCAGCCATTCGACAGGTTCCTACGAGCAGTACTTC. The chain links TRBV5-4 to TRBJ2-7; a weak D match, TRBD1 (6 bases). This CDR3 has 14 residues. Germline-derived CDR1 and CDR2 are SGHNT and YYREEE (reference sequence). Trimming left V 4 bases short and J 1 base short, with 12 bases between.

The CDR3: CASSVGGSYGYTF. Here the CDR3 DNA reads TGTGCCAGCAGTGTTGGGGGCTCTTATGGCTACACCTTC. This chain connects TRBV6-4 to TRBJ1-2, with D possibly being TRBD1 (6 bases). The ends were cut back, 4 bases at V and 5 bases at J, with 11 bases in the middle. Germline V lookup: CDR1 MRHNA, CDR2 SNTAGT. The CDR3 is 13 amino acids.

This chain links TRBV9 with TRBJ1-5; 9 positions match TRBD1. The CDR3 consists of 13 residues. With V trimmed by 5 bases and J by 11 bases, 8 bases remained unmatched. Germline CDR1 reads SGDLS; CDR2 reads YYNGEE. The CDR3 here is CASSRQGGTAQHF. The CDR3 region has the DNA TGTGCCAGCAGTCGACAGGGGGGGACGGCCCAGCATTTT.

This clone was counted between two and nine times. The genes are TRBV14 and TRBJ1-1; perhaps TRBD1 as D (5 bases). The germline V and J ends were trimmed by 6 bases and 3 bases, with 5 bases remaining between them. Germline CDR1 reads SGHDN; CDR2 reads FVKESK. The CDR3 is made up of 11 amino acids. CDR3 bases: TGTGCCAGCAGAGGGGACACTGAAGCTTTCTTT. This codes for CASRGDTEAFF.

The chain links TRBV30 to TRBJ1-4; D is unclear. The CDR3 extends over 14 amino acids. V was cut by 1 base and J by 8 bases, with 14 bases left in between. Germline V CDR1 and CDR2: GTSNPN, SVGIG (reference sequence). The CDR3 DNA reads TGTGCCTGGAGTGCTGGCAGTGGGCACGAAAAACTGTTTTTT. Its translation is CAWSAGSGHEKLFF.

This clone was detected a few times. The V and J genes are TRBV11-2 and TRBJ1-2, with D tentatively TRBD1 (6 bases). The V gene lost 6 bases and the J gene lost 1 base, with 21 bases spanning the gap. There are 17 residues in the CDR3. Germline assignment: CDR1 SGHAT and CDR2 FQNNGV. CDR3 DNA sequence: TGTGCCAGCAGGGTAATGCCCGCAGGGGAAAATAACTATGGCTACACCTTC. It codes for CASRVMPAGENNYGYTF.

This clone was seen a handful of times. This chain links TRBV5-1 with TRBJ1-2; D is ambiguous. The V end was cut by 4 bases, the J end by 4 bases, with 11 bases between. Germline V gives CDR1 SGHRS, CDR2 YFSETQ. The CDR3 totals 13 residues. The CDR3: CASSESGIYGYTF. The CDR3 DNA reads TGCGCCAGCAGCGAGAGCGGTATCTATGGCTACACCTTC.

CDR3 sequence (DNA): TGTGCCAGCAGTGAAGGGACTGCGGGGCAGTATTTT. Amino acid sequence: CASSEGTAGQYF. V gene TRBV6-1 combines with J gene TRBJ2-3; possibly TRBD2 for D (5 bases). Per the germline V gene, CDR1 is MNHNS and CDR2 is SASEGT. The CDR3 runs to 12 residues. V gave up 1 base and J gave up 11 bases, with 10 bases separating them.

This rearrangement joins TRBV27 to TRBJ1-5; 10 nucleotides line up with TRBD1. The germline gives CDR1 MNHEY, CDR2 SMNVEV (reference sequence). The CDR3 runs to 14 residues. V lost 6 bases and J lost 9; bases outside the gene matches: 8. The CDR3 DNA sequence: TGTGCCAGCAGGGGACAGGGGACATGGGCGCCCCAGCATTTT. Translation gives CASRGQGTWAPQHF.

This clone appeared a few times. The chain carries TRBV5-1 and TRBJ2-7; 7 bases are a match to TRBD2. The CDR3 sequence is 13 residues long. The junction had 6 bases not matched to a gene; V was cut back by 4 bases and J by 5 bases. CDR1 is SGHRS and CDR2 is YFSETQ in the germline V gene. DNA for the CDR3: TGCGCCAGCAGCCCGGGGAGGGATCACGAGCAGTACTTC. Residues: CASSPGRDHEQYF.

This clone showed up just a few times. V gene TRBV7-2 combines with J gene TRBJ2-5; perhaps TRBD1 as D (6 bases). The CDR3 is 13 residues long. The V end was cut by 5 bases, the J end by 5 bases, with 12 bases between. CDR1 is SGHTA, CDR2 FQGNSA, per germline. The CDR3 DNA follows: TGTGCCAGCAGCCAACAGGGTCTGGAGACCCAGTACTTC. Residues: CASSQQGLETQYF.

The V call is TRBV5-3, the J call TRBJ1-4, with D possibly TRBD1 on 5 matching bases. TRBV5-3 is sorted into the ORF group, with uncertain function. V shed 1 base and J shed 2 bases, with 12 bases lying between them. The CDR3 is 16 residues long. CDR3 nucleotides: TGTGCCAGAAGCTTGTACAGGATTGAGACTAATGAAAAACTGTTTTTT. Its translation is CARSLYRIETNEKLFF.

This chain joins TRBV4-1 and TRBJ2-7; 13 nucleotides agree with TRBD2. Germline assignment: CDR1 MGHRA and CDR2 YSYEKL. This CDR3 spans 14 amino acids. V trimming: 6 bases; J trimming: 6 bases; junction bases outside the gene matches: 5. The CDR3, as DNA: TGCGCCAGCAGACTAGCGGGAGGGAAAACCGAGCAGTACTTC. Its protein product is CASRLAGGKTEQYF.

This clone was counted only a few times. J is TRBJ2-4 and V is TRBV2, with a weak D call TRBD2 (6 bases). V gave up 7 bases and J gave up 8 bases, with 18 bases separating them. The germline gives CDR1 SNHLY, CDR2 FYNNEI. The CDR3 contains 14 residues. The CDR3 region has the DNA TGTGCCAGCAAAGGGACTCCCATTAGGGACATTCAGTACTTC. This gives the protein CASKGTPIRDIQYF.

The chain couples TRBV11-3 to TRBJ2-7; D is ambiguous. The germline CDR1 and CDR2 sequences are SGHNT and YENEEA. The CDR3 has 16 residues. The germline V and J ends were trimmed by 3 bases and 0 bases, with 15 bases remaining between them. CDR3 loop: CASSFEAPRNSYEQYF. CDR3 bases: TGTGCCAGCAGCTTTGAGGCGCCTAGAAACTCCTACGAGCAGTACTTC.

This clone was seen more than once but under ten times. The chain links TRBV4-1 to TRBJ2-5, with 7 bases lining up with TRBD2. CDR1 and CDR2 (germline): MGHRA, YSYEKL. J was trimmed by 2 bases and V by 5 bases; bases with no gene match: 11. The CDR3 totals 16 residues. The CDR3 here is CASSARAGEVQETQYF. The CDR3 DNA sequence: TGCGCCAGCAGCGCGCGGGCGGGAGAGGTACAAGAGACCCAGTACTTC.